The text below deals with one T cell receptor (beta chain). What it recognizes is unknown. The entry originates in a study of cytomegalovirus exposure and HLA in healthy donors. Findings and caveats of the study: Altogether, 164 TCR beta chains were recorded as cytomegalovirus-associated. In vitro assays verified that three CMV-associated chains recognized CMV antigens specifically. Across donors, most TCRs were seen rarely, yet some public ones were widespread. TCR clusters originating in the first cohort tended to co-occur in the approximately 120 validation repertoires, according to a later analysis.

Some clones are missing from TCRdb's copy, which holds only in-frame ones; the method was immunoSEQ multiplex PCR. This sample has 200,000 to 250,000 clones, with less than 90% found just once. The TCR originated in a woman younger than 35 in good health and CMV-seronegative. Sequencing was carried out using PBMCs.

The CDR3 nucleotides read TGTGCCAGCAGCCCCGTTCTGGCAGGCTACACCTTC. Translating it yields CASSPVLAGYTF. This chain connects TRBV9 to TRBJ1-2; D call uncertain. The CDR3 consists of 12 residues. CDR1 and CDR2 (germline): SGDLS, YYNGEE. V was shortened by 4 bases and J by 8 bases, with 12 bases between the two germline ends.